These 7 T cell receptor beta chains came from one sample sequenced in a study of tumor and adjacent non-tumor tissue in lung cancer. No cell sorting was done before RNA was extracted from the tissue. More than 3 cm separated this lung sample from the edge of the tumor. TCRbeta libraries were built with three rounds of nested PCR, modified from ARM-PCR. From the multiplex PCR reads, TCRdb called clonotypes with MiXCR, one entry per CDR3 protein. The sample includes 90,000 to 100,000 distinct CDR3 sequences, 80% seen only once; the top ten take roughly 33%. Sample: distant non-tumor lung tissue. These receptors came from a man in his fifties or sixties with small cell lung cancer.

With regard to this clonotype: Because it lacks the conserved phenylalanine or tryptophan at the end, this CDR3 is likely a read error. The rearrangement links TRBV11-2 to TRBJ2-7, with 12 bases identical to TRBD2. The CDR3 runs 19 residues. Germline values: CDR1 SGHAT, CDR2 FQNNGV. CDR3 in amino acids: CASSFGASGRASLYYEQYI. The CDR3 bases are TGTGCTAGCAGCTTTGGGGCTAGCGGGAGGGCGAGCCTTTACTACGAGCAGTACATC.

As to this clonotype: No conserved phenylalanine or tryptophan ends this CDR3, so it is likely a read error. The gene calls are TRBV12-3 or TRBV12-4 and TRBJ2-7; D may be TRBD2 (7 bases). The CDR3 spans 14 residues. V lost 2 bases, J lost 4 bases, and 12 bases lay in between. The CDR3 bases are TGTGCCAGCAGTTTAACAAGGGGGGGGTACGAGCAGTACTTA. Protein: CASSLTRGGYEQYL.

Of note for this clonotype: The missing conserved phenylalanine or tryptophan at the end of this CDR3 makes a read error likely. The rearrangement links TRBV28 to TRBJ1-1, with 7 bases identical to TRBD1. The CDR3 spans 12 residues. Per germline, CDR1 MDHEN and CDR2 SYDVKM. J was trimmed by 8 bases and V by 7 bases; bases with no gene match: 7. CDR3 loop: CASTLKTGEAFL. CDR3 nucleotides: TGTGCCAGCACCCTCAAGACAGGGGAAGCTTTCCTT.

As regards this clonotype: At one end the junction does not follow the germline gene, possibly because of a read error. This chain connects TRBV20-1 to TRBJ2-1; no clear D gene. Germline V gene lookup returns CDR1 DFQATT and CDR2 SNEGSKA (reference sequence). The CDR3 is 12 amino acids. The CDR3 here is CSARRLDHEQFF. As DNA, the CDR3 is TGTAGTGCTAGGCGCCTGGACCATGAGCAGTTCTTC.

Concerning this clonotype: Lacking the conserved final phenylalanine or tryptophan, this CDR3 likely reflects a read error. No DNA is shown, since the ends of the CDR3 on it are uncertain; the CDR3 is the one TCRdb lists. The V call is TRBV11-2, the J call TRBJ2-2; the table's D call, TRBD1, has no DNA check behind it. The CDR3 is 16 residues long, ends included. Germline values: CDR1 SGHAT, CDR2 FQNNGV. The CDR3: CASSLRTTGGHRGAVL.

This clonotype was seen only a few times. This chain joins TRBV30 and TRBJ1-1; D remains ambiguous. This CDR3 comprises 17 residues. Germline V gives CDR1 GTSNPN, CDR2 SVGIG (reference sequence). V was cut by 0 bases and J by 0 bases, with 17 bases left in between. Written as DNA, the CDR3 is TGTGCCTGGAGTGTAGATTTGGGGTCGGGGTTGAACACTGAAGCTTTCTTT. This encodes CAWSVDLGSGLNTEAFF.

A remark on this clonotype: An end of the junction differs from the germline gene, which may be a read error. As DNA, the CDR3 is TGTGCCAGCATCTTAGAACCGGGCAACAATGAGCAGTACTTC. It is translated as CASILEPGNNEQYF. The rearrangement joins TRBV11-2 to TRBJ2-1; D is undetermined. TRBJ2-7 matches the DNA end more closely, so the J call is doubtful. This CDR3 is 14 amino acids long. Germline V CDR1 and CDR2: SGHAT, FQNNGV.